These 5 T cell receptor beta chains were all obtained from the same sample, sequenced in a study of shared clonotypes between healthy human individuals. TCRdb keeps only in-frame clones here, not all; method: immunoSEQ multiplex PCR. The sample lists some 2,000,000 clones, 95% occurring once. Sequencing input: naive CD4+ T cells sorted from blood. Subset: CD45RA+ positively selected. The source is a man between 18 and 29 years old in good health.

The V gene is TRBV5-6, the J gene TRBJ2-1, with a weak D call TRBD1 (5 bases). Trimming stripped 5 bases from V and 8 bases from J, with 8 bases between. CDR3 size: 11 residues. Germline-derived CDR1 and CDR2 are SGHDT and YYEEEE. CDR3 amino acids: CASSQGHEQFF. For the CDR3, the DNA is TGTGCCAGCAGTCAGGGCCATGAGCAGTTCTTC.

The chain links TRBV7-8 to TRBJ1-6; D gene unclear. Germline V lookup: CDR1 SGHVS, CDR2 FQNEAQ. Deletions cut 0 bases from V and 0 bases from J, with 18 bases between. The CDR3 has 20 residues. CDR3 sequence: CASSLAAQLPSSSYNSPLHF. CDR3 DNA: TGTGCCAGCAGCTTAGCCGCACAACTCCCTTCGAGCTCCTATAATTCACCCCTCCACTTT.

J is TRBJ1-6 and V is TRBV6-1; D might be TRBD1 (5 bases). V was pared by 1 base and J by 5 bases, with 9 bases between. Germline assignment: CDR1 MNHNS and CDR2 SASEGT. CDR3 length equals 15 residues. The CDR3 spells CASSEGQGNNSPLHF. In nucleotides, the CDR3 is TGTGCCAGCAGTGAAGGGCAGGGAAATAATTCACCCCTCCACTTT.

The gene calls are TRBV7-2 and TRBJ1-1; the D gene is possibly TRBD1 (6 bases). Germline values: CDR1 SGHTA, CDR2 FQGNSA. CDR3 length: 15 residues. Trimming left V 5 bases short and J 0 bases short, with 13 bases between. The CDR3 DNA follows: TGTGCCAGCAGCCAACTCAGGACAGTGAACACTGAAGCTTTCTTT. Its protein product is CASSQLRTVNTEAFF.

This chain links TRBV28 with TRBJ1-6; 7 nucleotides align to TRBD1. CDR3 length: 16 amino acids. The J segment lost 4 bases and the V segment lost 6 bases, leaving 9 bases of the junction unmatched. Germline-derived CDR1 and CDR2 are MDHEN and SYDVKM. DNA for the CDR3: TGTGCCAGCAGCCCTGGGACAGCCAGTTATAATTCACCCCTCCACTTT. Protein product: CASSPGTASYNSPLHF.